This passage covers 26 T cell receptor beta chains from one sample sequenced in a study of cytotoxic CD8 clonotypes in ibrutinib-treated CLL. TCRdb's table, derived via immunoSEQ multiplex PCR, lists solely in-frame clones and lacks some. This table holds roughly 200,000 clones, about 75% found once. This specimen consisted of PBMCs, obtained after 12 months of ibrutinib treatment. The receptors originated from a human donor with chronic lymphocytic leukemia.

This rearrangement joins TRBV29-1 to TRBJ2-1; possibly TRBD2 for D (6 bases). V shed 7 bases and J shed 7 bases, with 14 bases lying between them. The CDR3 has 12 residues. CDR1 is SQVTM and CDR2 is ANQGSEA in the germline V gene. In nucleotides, the CDR3 is TGCAGCGCTAGGAGGGAAGGGAATGAGCAGTTCTTC. Amino acids: CSARREGNEQFF.

The J gene is TRBJ2-1, the V gene TRBV28; TRBD2 matches 8 bases. J gave up 6 bases and V 10 bases, and 8 bases lay outside the gene matches. The CDR3 length is 13 residues. The germline V gene has CDR1 MDHEN and CDR2 SYDVKM. The CDR3 DNA reads as TGTGCCATCAAGGCGGGAGGTGGCAATGAGCAGTTCTTC. It translates to CAIKAGGGNEQFF.

The table lists this clone with a count of one. The J gene is TRBJ2-5, the V gene TRBV6-6, with 10 bases aligning to TRBD2. The CDR3 runs 15 residues. CDR1 and CDR2 (germline): MNHNY, SVGAGI (reference sequence). The V gene end was trimmed by 4 bases and the J gene end by 4 bases; junction bases not matched to a gene: 6. CDR3 sequence (DNA): TGTGCCAGCAGTTTCGCAAGACTAGCGGGAGAGACCCAGTACTTC. This codes for CASSFARLAGETQYF.

This chain uses TRBV27 with TRBJ1-2; perhaps TRBD1 as D (5 bases). Germline values: CDR1 MNHEY, CDR2 SMNVEV (reference sequence). Trimming removed 3 bases from V and 7 bases from J, with 15 bases in between. The CDR3 covers 14 residues. The CDR3 region is CASSFRAGQSGYTF. The CDR3, as DNA: TGTGCCAGCAGTTTTCGGGCGGGGCAGAGTGGCTACACCTTC.

This clone was picked up a small number of times. The chain is built from TRBV5-6 and TRBJ1-4; 10 nucleotides match TRBD1. Trimming at V came to 4 bases and at J to 5 bases, leaving 2 bases not matched to a gene. Germline V gives CDR1 SGHDT, CDR2 YYEEEE. The CDR3 sequence is 14 residues long. CDR3 in amino acids: CASSLGQGNEKLFF. The CDR3, as DNA: TGTGCCAGCAGCCTGGGACAGGGGAATGAAAAACTGTTTTTT.

In DNA, the CDR3 is TGTGCCAGCAGCCCACGCCCCGGGACCGATGGGGCCAACGTCCTGACTTTC. It specifies CASSPRPGTDGANVLTF. The V and J genes are TRBV7-3 and TRBJ2-6, with D possibly being TRBD1 or TRBD2 (5 bases each). Trimming took off 5 bases at V and 3 bases at J, with 17 bases between the two ends. The CDR3 is made up of 17 amino acids. Germline lookup yields CDR1 SGHTA and CDR2 FQGTGA.

This clone was recorded a few times. This CDR3 reads CASSTSGTENYGYTF. The CDR3 DNA follows: TGTGCCAGCAGTACGTCCGGGACGGAGAACTATGGCTACACCTTC. This sequence joins TRBV6-6 and TRBJ1-2, with D maybe TRBD1 (5 bases). V was trimmed by 5 bases and J by 2 bases, leaving 15 bases between them. The length of the CDR3 is 15 residues. Germline V gives CDR1 MNHNY, CDR2 SVGAGI (reference sequence).

The V and J genes are TRBV5-6 and TRBJ2-7; no clear D. Germline loops: CDR1 SGHDT, CDR2 YYEEEE. The CDR3 extends over 13 amino acids. V lost 0 bases to trimming and J lost 3 bases, with 7 bases between them. The CDR3 DNA reads as TGTGCCAGCAGCTTGGCGAGCGACTACGAGCAGTACTTC. Protein: CASSLASDYEQYF. Together with reference TRBV5-6 and TRBJ2-7, the CDR3 gives the full variable domain: DAGVTQSPTHLIKTRGQQVTLRCSPKSGHDTVSWYQQALGQGPQFIFQYYEEEERQRGNFPDRFSGHQFPNYSSELNVNALLLGDSALYLCASSLASDYEQYFGPGTRLTVT.

This clone was observed a few times. The rearrangement joins TRBV7-9 to TRBJ1-1; no clear D. CDR1 and CDR2 (germline): SEHNR, FQNEAQ (reference sequence). The V end was cut by 5 bases, the J end by 4 bases, with 14 bases between. The CDR3 has 14 amino acids. The CDR3 coding sequence is TGTGCCAGCAGCCCCACAAGAGGTAGCACTGAAGCTTTCTTT. It translates to CASSPTRGSTEAFF.

The chain combines TRBV5-4 with TRBJ2-2; no clear D. The CDR3 has 14 residues. V shed 3 bases and J shed 4 bases, with 10 bases lying between them. Germline V gives CDR1 SGHNT, CDR2 YYREEE (reference sequence). The CDR3 DNA is TGTGCCAGCAGCTCCCCGGACCCCACCGGGGAGCTGTTTTTT. Its translation is CASSSPDPTGELFF.

The chain links TRBV6-1 to TRBJ2-1, with a weak D call TRBD2 (7 bases). Germline loops: CDR1 MNHNS, CDR2 SASEGT. Trimming pared 5 bases from V and 9 bases from J, leaving 14 bases between. The CDR3 is made up of 13 amino acids. DNA for the CDR3: TGTGCCAGCAGTCCTATCGGGGGGCCTGAGCAGTTCTTC. The encoded protein is CASSPIGGPEQFF.

V gene TRBV5-6 combines with J gene TRBJ2-7; no clear D. V shed 4 bases and J shed 4 bases, with 9 bases lying between them. The CDR3 totals 12 residues. Germline lookup yields CDR1 SGHDT and CDR2 YYEEEE. As DNA, the CDR3 is TGTGCCAGCAGCCTATACAATTACGAGCAGTACTTC. It translates to CASSLYNYEQYF.

The chain recombines TRBV4-3 with TRBJ1-2; the D gene is possibly TRBD1 (5 bases). This CDR3 has 14 amino acids. The V end was cut by 4 bases, the J end by 4 bases, with 13 bases between. Germline loops: CDR1 LGHNA, CDR2 YSLEER. The CDR3 bases are TGCGCCAGCAGCCCCCGCCAGGGTGGCTATGGCTACACCTTC. As protein: CASSPRQGGYGYTF.

The chain couples TRBV29-1 to TRBJ2-1, with TRBD2 matching over 8 bases. The V and J ends lost 8 bases and 7 bases, in that order; junction bases with no gene match: 19. There are 16 residues in the CDR3. Germline-derived CDR1 and CDR2 are SQVTM and ANQGSEA. The CDR3 DNA reads TGCAGCTCCATCCGGGGGCCGGGACTAGGGTCAAATGAGCAGTTCTTC. Protein sequence: CSSIRGPGLGSNEQFF.

The rearrangement uses TRBV25-1 and TRBJ2-7, with 8 bases that match TRBD1. After removal of 5 bases from V and 2 bases from J, the junction contained 5 bases not matched to a gene. Germline-derived CDR1 and CDR2 are MGHDK and SYGVNS. This CDR3 has 14 residues. The CDR3 region is CASSKKTGAYEQYF. The CDR3 DNA is TGTGCCAGCAGTAAGAAGACAGGGGCCTACGAGCAGTACTTC.

In this sample, this clone turned up a few times. The rearrangement uses TRBV9 and TRBJ1-2; D is perhaps TRBD1 (5 bases). V lost 3 bases to trimming and J lost 4 bases, with 19 bases between them. The CDR3 sequence is 16 residues long. Germline V gene sequence: CDR1 SGDLS, CDR2 YYNGEE. CDR3 residues: CASSGGAGRRGYGYTF. DNA for the CDR3: TGTGCCAGCAGCGGTGGGGCTGGCCGGCGGGGCTATGGCTACACCTTC.

The chain joins TRBV27 to TRBJ2-2; 12 bases fit TRBD2. V dropped 2 bases and J dropped 4; count of bases not matched to a gene: 5. The CDR3 spans 17 residues. Germline assignment: CDR1 MNHEY and CDR2 SMNVEV (reference sequence). The CDR3 loop is CASSLLRTSGATGELFF. CDR3 nucleotides: TGTGCCAGCAGTTTACTTAGGACTAGCGGGGCCACCGGGGAGCTGTTTTTT.

The CDR3, as DNA: TGTGCCAGTAGTAGAGGACTAGCGGAAGCCTACAATGAGCAGTTCTTC. It yields the protein CASSRGLAEAYNEQFF. The chain couples TRBV19 to TRBJ2-1; TRBD2 matches at 10 bases. This CDR3 contains 16 residues. Looked up from germline, CDR1 is LNHDA and CDR2 is SQIVND (reference sequence). Losses at the gene ends were 4 bases for V and 2 bases for J; bases not matched to a gene: 5.

The rearrangement joins TRBV21-1 to TRBJ2-7; the table assigns TRBD1, which was not confirmed against the DNA. TRBV21-1 is noted as a pseudogene. The CDR3 contains 13 residues. The chain's CDR3 is CASSKQGSYEQYF. Written as DNA, the CDR3 is TGTGCCAGCAGCAAACAGGGCTCCTACGAGCAGTACTTC.

This rearrangement joins TRBV28 to TRBJ1-1; TRBD1 is a possible D gene (5 bases). Deletions cut 10 bases from V and 0 bases from J, with 9 bases between. This CDR3 has 12 amino acids. Germline loops: CDR1 MDHEN, CDR2 SYDVKM. Here the CDR3 DNA reads TGTGCCATCAGGGAGATGAACACTGAAGCTTTCTTT. Translated, it gives CAIREMNTEAFF.

The chain is built from TRBV4-1 and TRBJ2-2; 11 nucleotides match TRBD2. The CDR3 extends over 16 amino acids. Per germline, CDR1 MGHRA and CDR2 YSYEKL. With V trimmed by 1 base and J by 9 bases, 7 bases remained unmatched. The CDR3 DNA follows: TGCGCCAGCAGCCAAGGTAGCGGGAGGGGCTTGAGGGAGCTGTTTTTT. It encodes CASSQGSGRGLRELFF.

This chain connects TRBV10-2 to TRBJ1-2, with D possibly being TRBD1 (6 bases). With 4 bases removed from V and 4 bases from J, the gap between germline ends came to 19 bases. CDR3 length equals 16 residues. Germline V lookup: CDR1 WSHSY, CDR2 SAAADI. The CDR3 DNA sequence: TGCGCCAGCAGTGCAACAGGGTTACGGAATGTCTATGGCTACACCTTC. This translates into CASSATGLRNVYGYTF.

This clone occurred a few times. Here the CDR3 reads CASSPTPGAAYSYEQYF. The CDR3 DNA is TGCGCCAGCAGCCCCACCCCAGGGGCCGCTTACTCCTACGAGCAGTACTTC. The chain couples TRBV5-1 to TRBJ2-7; D perhaps matches TRBD1 (6 bases). Germline loops: CDR1 SGHRS, CDR2 YFSETQ. CDR3 size: 17 residues. The ends were cut back, 4 bases at V and 0 bases at J, with 20 bases in the middle.

The V gene is TRBV7-9, the J gene TRBJ1-1, with D uncertain. This CDR3 contains 13 residues. The germline CDR1 and CDR2 sequences are SEHNR and FQNEAQ (reference sequence). V dropped 7 bases and J dropped 4 bases, with 13 bases sitting between them. The CDR3 sequence: CASTLGLGTEAFF. Here the CDR3 DNA reads TGTGCCAGCACCCTCGGGTTGGGCACTGAAGCTTTCTTT.

The J gene is TRBJ1-6, the V gene TRBV5-1, with D hard to call. CDR1 is SGHRS and CDR2 is YFSETQ in the germline V gene. Trimming removed 0 bases from V and 6 bases from J, with 10 bases in between. The CDR3 has 15 residues. CDR3 DNA: TGCGCCAGCAGCTTGGAGGCAGGCGGTAATTCACCCCTCCACTTT. Translating gives CASSLEAGGNSPLHF.

This clone was detected once. The J gene is TRBJ2-7, the V gene TRBV1; the table's D call, TRBD2, has no DNA check behind it. TRBV1 is labeled a pseudogene. The CDR3 contains 17 residues. CDR3 loop: CTSSQDRRTSLSYEQYF. Written as DNA, the CDR3 is TGCACCAGCAGCCAAGACAGGCGGACTAGTCTTTCTTACGAGCAGTACTTC.